This TCR beta chain was profiled in a study of preoperative IRX-2 immunotherapy in early breast cancer. CDR1 DFQATT and CDR2 SNEGSKA come from the germline V gene (reference sequence). Trimming pared 5 bases from V and 8 bases from J, leaving 9 bases between. CDR3 length equals 11 residues. Sequenced by immunoSEQ multiplex PCR; TCRdb stores in-frame clones only, minus some. The sample includes about 23,000 clones, approximately 92% of them seen just once. Treatment given: preoperative locoregional IRX-2 cytokine immunotherapy. Samples came from a phase Ib trial of preoperative locoregional IRX-2 cytokine immunotherapy.

The sequence was obtained from a human donor with breast cancer. The material sequenced was tumor tissue, taken after IRX-2 immunotherapy. This chain joins TRBV20-1 and TRBJ2-2, with D unresolved. The CDR3: CSASRIGELFF. CDR3 bases: TGCAGTGCTTCTCGAATTGGGGAGCTGTTTTTT.